This T cell receptor (beta chain) emerged from a study of blood T cell repertoires in COVID-19. The authors' processing: Researchers report that nucleated cell counts were estimated from reference gene primer amplification. TCRdb's table, derived via immunoSEQ multiplex PCR, lists solely in-frame clones and lacks some. That table supplies the V and J calls and clone size; D and trimming were determined from the DNA. The data show 360,000 or so clones, with roughly 87% seen just once and 5% to 6% held by the top ten. CDR1 and CDR2 from the germline V gene are KGHSH and LQKENI. Trimming took off 3 bases at V and 5 bases at J, with 7 bases between the two ends. This CDR3 region has 13 residues. This clone showed up just a few times.

The chain is built from TRBV18 and TRBJ2-2; D possibly corresponds to TRBD1 (5 bases). Input material: PBMCs or T cells enriched from blood (not recorded which). This receptor was taken from a woman aged 50 to 60 who had recovered from COVID-19. The CDR3 sequence is CASSPGRTGELFF. Here the CDR3 DNA reads TGTGCCAGCTCACCGGGGCGGACCGGGGAGCTGTTTTTT.